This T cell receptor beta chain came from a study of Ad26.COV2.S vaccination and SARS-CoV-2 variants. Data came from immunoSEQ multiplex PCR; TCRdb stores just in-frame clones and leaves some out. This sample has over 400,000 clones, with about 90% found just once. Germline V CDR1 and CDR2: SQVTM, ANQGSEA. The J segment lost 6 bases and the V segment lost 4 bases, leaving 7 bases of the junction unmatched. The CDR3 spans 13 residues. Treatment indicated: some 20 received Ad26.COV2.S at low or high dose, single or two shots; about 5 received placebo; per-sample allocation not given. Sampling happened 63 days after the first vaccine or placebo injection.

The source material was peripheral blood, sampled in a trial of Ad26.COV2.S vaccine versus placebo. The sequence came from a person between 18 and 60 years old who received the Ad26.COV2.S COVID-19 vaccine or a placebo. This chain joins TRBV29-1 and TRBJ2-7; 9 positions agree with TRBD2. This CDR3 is CSVVGLAGIEQYF. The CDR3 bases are TGCAGCGTTGTTGGGCTAGCGGGAATCGAGCAGTACTTC.